This TCR beta chain was identified during a study of T cells in localized non-small cell lung cancer. Regarding the study as a whole: Sequencing covered just one tumor region, so heterogeneity cannot be ruled out. In adjacent lung, a median roughly 56 of the top 100 tumor clones were found. Longer overall survival was linked to higher blood T cell density.

Trimming took 5 bases from V and 4 from J; bases not matched to a gene: 13. The CDR3 contains 16 residues. Germline-derived CDR1 and CDR2 are MDHEN and SYDVKM. The adjacent lung that was sampled lay at least 2 cm from the tumor margin and showed no atypia. Details on this clone: Its target is not known.

Here immunoSEQ multiplex PCR was the method, and the copy in TCRdb shows in-frame clones only, minus some. This sample has about 2,500 clones, with about a quarter found just once. The specimen was normal lung tissue next to the tumor, collected before any cancer treatment. The V gene is TRBV28, the J gene TRBJ2-7; 8 bases map to TRBD1. This receptor was identified in a man aged 40 to 69 with stage I lung adenocarcinoma. The CDR3 here is CASSPKQGVKRYEQYV. DNA of the CDR3: TGTGCCAGCAGTCCAAAACAGGGGGTGAAACGTTACGAGCAGTACGTC.